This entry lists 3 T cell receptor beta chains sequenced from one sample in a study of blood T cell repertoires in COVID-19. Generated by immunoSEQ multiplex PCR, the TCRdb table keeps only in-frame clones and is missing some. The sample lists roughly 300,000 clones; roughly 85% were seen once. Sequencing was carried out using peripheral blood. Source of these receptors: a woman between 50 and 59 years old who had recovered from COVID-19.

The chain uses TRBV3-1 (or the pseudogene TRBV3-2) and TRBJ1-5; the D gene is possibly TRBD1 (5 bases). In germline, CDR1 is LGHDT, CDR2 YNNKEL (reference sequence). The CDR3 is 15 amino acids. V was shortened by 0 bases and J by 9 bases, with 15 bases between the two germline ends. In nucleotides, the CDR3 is TGTGCCAGCAGCCAAGACCCGGACAACTACCTGCCCCAGCATTTT. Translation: CASSQDPDNYLPQHF.

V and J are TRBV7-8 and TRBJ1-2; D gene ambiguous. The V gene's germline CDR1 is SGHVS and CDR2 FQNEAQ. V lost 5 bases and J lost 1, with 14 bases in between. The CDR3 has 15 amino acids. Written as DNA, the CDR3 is TGTGCCAGCAGCCCTTATGCGGTTTTTAACTATGGCTACACCTTC. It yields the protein CASSPYAVFNYGYTF.

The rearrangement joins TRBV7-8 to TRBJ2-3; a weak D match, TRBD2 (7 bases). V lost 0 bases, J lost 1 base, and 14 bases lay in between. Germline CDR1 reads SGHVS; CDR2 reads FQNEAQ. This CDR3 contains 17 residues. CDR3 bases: TGTGCCAGCAGCTTAGCGGGGGGGCCCCGGGGCACAGATACGCAGTATTTT. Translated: CASSLAGGPRGTDTQYF.